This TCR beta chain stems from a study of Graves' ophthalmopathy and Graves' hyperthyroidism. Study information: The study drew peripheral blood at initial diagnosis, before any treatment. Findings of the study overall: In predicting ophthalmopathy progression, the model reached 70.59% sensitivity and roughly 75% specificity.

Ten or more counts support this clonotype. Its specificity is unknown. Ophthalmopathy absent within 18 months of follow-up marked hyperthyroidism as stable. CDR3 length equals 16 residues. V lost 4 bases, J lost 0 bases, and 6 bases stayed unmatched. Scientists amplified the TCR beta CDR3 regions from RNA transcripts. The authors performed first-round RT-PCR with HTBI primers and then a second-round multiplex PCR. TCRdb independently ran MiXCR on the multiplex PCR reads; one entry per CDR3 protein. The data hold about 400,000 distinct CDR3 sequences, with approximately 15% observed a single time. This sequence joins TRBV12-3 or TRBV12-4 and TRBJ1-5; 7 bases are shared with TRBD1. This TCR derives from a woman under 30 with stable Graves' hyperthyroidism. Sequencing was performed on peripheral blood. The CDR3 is CASSSGTAYSNQPQHF. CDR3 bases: TGTGCCAGCAGTTCCGGGACAGCTTATAGCAATCAGCCCCAGCATTTT.